A single sample is the source of the 15 T cell receptor beta chains below, sequenced in a study of cytomegalovirus exposure and HLA in healthy donors. Sequenced by immunoSEQ multiplex PCR; TCRdb stores in-frame clones only, minus some. The table lists 150,000 to 200,000 clones, more than 65% of them singletons. The sample comprised PBMCs. The source is a woman aged 25 to 39 in good health and CMV-seropositive.

This clone turned up a few times. This sequence joins TRBV6-5 and TRBJ1-2; D unresolved. CDR3 length equals 14 residues. Deletions cut 4 bases from V and 8 bases from J, with 17 bases between. CDR1 and CDR2 (germline): MNHEY, SVGAGI. In DNA, the CDR3 is TGTGCCAGCAGTTTTGGGAGGGATGGAGGGGGCTACACCTTC. This sequence encodes CASSFGRDGGGYTF.

The chain is built from TRBV30 and TRBJ1-2; D call uncertain. CDR1 is GTSNPN and CDR2 is SVGIG in the germline V gene (reference sequence). CDR3 length: 12 residues. V was clipped by 0 bases and J by 8 bases, with 10 bases between them. CDR3 protein: CAWSVGGDGYTF. CDR3 in DNA: TGTGCCTGGAGTGTAGGTGGAGACGGCTACACCTTC.

The gene calls are TRBV7-8 and TRBJ2-5, with D unresolved. Germline V gene sequence: CDR1 SGHVS, CDR2 FQNEAQ. There are 13 residues in the CDR3. Trimming removed 2 bases at V and 4 bases at J, with 8 bases between. The CDR3 nucleotides read TGTGCCAGCAGCTTATATGGCGGAGAGACCCAGTACTTC. It specifies CASSLYGGETQYF. Supplemented by reference TRBV7-8 and TRBJ2-5, the full variable domain reads GAGVSQSPRYKVAKRGQDVALRCDPISGHVSLFWYQQALGQGPEFLTYFQNEAQLDKSGLPSDRFFAERPEGSVSTLKIQRTQQEDSAVYLCASSLYGGETQYFGPGTRLLVL.

The CDR3: CASSYAHPSAAYEQYF. In nucleotides, the CDR3 is TGTGCCAGCAGCTACGCCCACCCTAGCGCCGCCTACGAGCAGTACTTC. The chain links TRBV6-6 to TRBJ2-7; maybe TRBD2 (6 bases). The CDR3 contains 16 residues. With 6 bases removed from V and 2 bases from J, the gap between germline ends came to 20 bases. Germline lookup yields CDR1 MNHNY and CDR2 SVGAGI (reference sequence).

The genes are TRBV15 and TRBJ2-3; no clear D gene. The CDR3 has 14 residues. Trimming pared 1 base from V and 2 bases from J, leaving 7 bases between. Germline V gene sequence: CDR1 LNHNV, CDR2 YYDKDF (reference sequence). As DNA, the CDR3 is TGTGCCACCAGCAGAGTTGGAGCCACAGATACGCAGTATTTT. Protein product: CATSRVGATDTQYF.

V and J are TRBV15 and TRBJ1-2; D is perhaps TRBD1 (5 bases). Germline loops: CDR1 LNHNV, CDR2 YYDKDF (reference sequence). This CDR3 spans 15 amino acids. Between the trimmed V and J ends, which lost 5 bases and 3 bases, there was a span of 16 bases. DNA for the CDR3: TGTGCCACCAGCGCGAGCCCAGGGCGTTACTATGGCTACACCTTC. Amino acids: CATSASPGRYYGYTF.

V and J are TRBV6-5 and TRBJ1-1, with D unclear. The CDR3 totals 15 residues. The germline V gene has CDR1 MNHEY and CDR2 SVGAGI. V was clipped by 2 bases and J by 1 base, with 11 bases between them. The CDR3 nucleotides read TGTGCCAGCAGTTACGGTATTGCCGGGAACACTGAAGCTTTCTTT. Translating gives CASSYGIAGNTEAFF.

The chain couples TRBV2 to TRBJ1-1, with D maybe TRBD1 (6 bases). The CDR3 spans 18 residues. V gave up 5 bases and J gave up 1 base, with 23 bases separating them. Germline loops: CDR1 SNHLY, CDR2 FYNNEI. The CDR3 nucleotides read TGTGCCAGCAGTTACAGGGAACTCCCCTCCCCCGGGAACACTGAAGCTTTCTTT. Translation gives CASSYRELPSPGNTEAFF. Using reference TRBV2 and TRBJ1-1 for the parts outside the CDR3, the full variable domain is EPEVTQTPSHQVTQMGQEVILRCVPISNHLYFYWYRQILGQKVEFLVSFYNNEISEKSEIFDDQFSVERPDGSNFTLKIRSTKLEDSAMYFCASSYRELPSPGNTEAFFGQGTRLTVV.

The V and J genes are TRBV2 and TRBJ1-3; D is possibly TRBD1 (6 bases). The length of the CDR3 is 16 residues. The V end was cut by 5 bases, the J end by 0 bases, with 14 bases between. Germline values: CDR1 SNHLY, CDR2 FYNNEI. CDR3 sequence: CASSSGTLASGNTIYF. The DNA for the CDR3 is TGTGCCAGCAGTTCCGGGACACTCGCCTCTGGAAACACCATATATTTT.

The chain recombines TRBV9 with TRBJ1-2, with 8 positions matching TRBD1. Germline assignment: CDR1 SGDLS and CDR2 YYNGEE. The junction had 12 bases not matched to a gene; V was cut back by 4 bases and J by 7 bases. The CDR3 has 15 amino acids. CDR3 protein: CASSTLTGGLGGYTF. In DNA, the CDR3 is TGTGCCAGCAGCACCCTTACAGGGGGTTTAGGTGGCTACACCTTC.

The rearrangement uses TRBV7-9 and TRBJ1-1, with D uncertain. Trimming pared 1 base from V and 10 bases from J, leaving 4 bases between. Germline V gene sequence: CDR1 SEHNR, CDR2 FQNEAQ (reference sequence). This CDR3 has 10 amino acids. This chain's CDR3 is CASSLDRAFF. In DNA, the CDR3 is TGTGCCAGCAGCTTAGACAGAGCTTTCTTT.

This clone has a single count. V and J are TRBV13 and TRBJ2-6; no clear D gene. Germline values: CDR1 PRHDT, CDR2 FYEKMQ (reference sequence). V gave up 8 bases and J gave up 2 bases, with 4 bases separating them. CDR3 length equals 12 residues. CDR3 in DNA: TGTGCCAGCCCAGCTGGGGCCAACGTCCTGACTTTC. This sequence encodes CASPAGANVLTF.

The chain is built from TRBV5-1 and TRBJ2-2; 11 nucleotides line up with TRBD2. V lost 4 bases to trimming and J lost 1 base; unmatched junction nucleotides: 3. CDR1 and CDR2 (germline): SGHRS, YFSETQ. The CDR3 has 16 amino acids. CDR3: CASSPLAGGNTGELFF. CDR3 DNA: TGCGCCAGCAGCCCCCTAGCGGGAGGGAACACCGGGGAGCTGTTTTTT.

The chain uses TRBV20-1 and TRBJ1-2, with 8 bases lining up with TRBD1. After removal of 6 bases from V and 7 bases from J, the junction contained 4 bases not matched to a gene. The CDR3 extends over 11 amino acids. The germline V gene has CDR1 DFQATT and CDR2 SNEGSKA (reference sequence). The DNA for the CDR3 is TGCAGTGCACCAGGGGGCGGTGGCTACACCTTC. Amino acids: CSAPGGGGYTF.

This chain links TRBV27 with TRBJ1-1, with D uncertain. The CDR3 consists of 13 residues. V was clipped by 5 bases and J by 2 bases, with 9 bases between them. In germline, CDR1 is MNHEY, CDR2 SMNVEV (reference sequence). The CDR3 reads CASSPPGNTEAFF. DNA of the CDR3: TGTGCCAGCAGTCCCCCAGGAAACACTGAAGCTTTCTTT.